This T cell receptor beta chain was identified during a study of spatial heterogeneity in lung cancer. Study background: Among detected sequences, beta-chain ones consistently exceeded alpha-chain ones in number.

Every individual TCR cDNA molecule carried its own unique molecular identifier, which allowed correction of PCR and sequencing errors. TCRdb itself ran the 5' RACE reads through MiXCR, one entry per CDR3 protein. The repertoire has 39,000 or so distinct CDR3 sequences, roughly 3% of them found once; the top ten carry about 36%. The CDR3 spans 11 residues. CDR1 DFQATT and CDR2 SNEGSKA come from the germline V gene (reference sequence). Deletions cut 5 bases from V and 2 bases from J, with 7 bases between. This clonotype has a count of ten or more. The time point: sample taken at primary tumor resection. Donors were 72 untreated early-stage non-small cell lung cancer patients.

The sequence was obtained from a male donor with early-stage non-small cell lung cancer. The sequenced sample was normal lung tissue next to the tumor, obtained at surgery. This chain uses TRBV20-1 with TRBJ2-7; the D is unclear. The CDR3 DNA reads as TGCAGTGCTTATGCGGCCTACGAGCAGTACTTC. Translated, it gives CSAYAAYEQYF.